Shown below are 2 T cell receptor beta chains from a single sample sequenced in a study of metastatic and nonmetastatic thyroid tumors. None of the patients had undergone any treatment ahead of thyroid surgery. TCRdb reassembled clones from the PCR reads with MiXCR. Of over 11,000 clones in the sample, approximately 28% were seen once. The sequenced material came from tumor tissue. Every receptor here comes from a female donor with papillary thyroid cancer or a benign thyroid nodule (not recorded which). Some clones in this sample may be carry-over from other donors' samples.

This clone was observed a handful of times. This chain joins TRBV6-5 and TRBJ2-3; 11 nucleotides agree with TRBD2. The ends lost 4 bases at V and 1 base at J; junction bases unmatched: 7. The CDR3 is 17 amino acids. Germline V gives CDR1 MNHEY, CDR2 SVGAGI. The CDR3 coding sequence is TGTGCCAGCAGTTCCATAATTAGCGGGGGGGGCACAGATACGCAGTATTTT. Encoded protein: CASSSIISGGGTDTQYF.

The chain is built from TRBV24-1 and TRBJ2-1; the match to TRBD2 covers 13 bases. Germline CDR1 reads KGHDR; CDR2 reads SFDVKD. CDR3 length equals 16 residues. J was trimmed by 5 bases and V by 2 bases; bases with no gene match: 2. CDR3 bases: TGTGCCACCAGTGATTCGGGACTAGCGGGGAACAATGAGCAGTTCTTC. Protein sequence: CATSDSGLAGNNEQFF.